Below, 9 T cell receptor beta chains from the same sample are listed, as sequenced in a study of blood T cell repertoires in COVID-19. This table comes from immunoSEQ multiplex PCR, and its TCRdb copy is limited to in-frame clones, with some not included. The table includes about 250,000 clones, 88% detected once. The sequencing input was peripheral blood. The receptors were sampled from a young woman with acute or convalescent COVID-19.

V and J are TRBV18 and TRBJ1-1, with unresolved D. CDR3 length: 15 residues. Per the germline V gene, CDR1 is KGHSH and CDR2 is LQKENI. V lost 0 bases and J lost 8, with 16 bases in between. CDR3 sequence (DNA): TGTGCCAGCTCACCACCGGCGGCCCCAACCGGGGAAGCTTTCTTT. Its translation: CASSPPAAPTGEAFF.

This clone was picked up a small number of times. V is TRBV24-1 and J is TRBJ2-1, with 9 positions matching TRBD1. CDR3 size: 16 residues. Looked up from germline, CDR1 is KGHDR and CDR2 is SFDVKD. The junction had 5 bases not matched to a gene; V was cut back by 2 bases and J by 4 bases. In nucleotides, the CDR3 is TGTGCCACCAGTGATTCCGGGACAGGGACATACAATGAGCAGTTCTTC. Protein product: CATSDSGTGTYNEQFF.

This clone was seen many times. V usage is TRBV7-2 and J usage is TRBJ1-4, with D possibly matching TRBD1 (5 bases). Trimming left V 1 base short and J 7 bases short, with 7 bases between. This CDR3 has 13 residues. Germline loops: CDR1 SGHTA, CDR2 FQGNSA. CDR3 DNA sequence: TGTGCCAGCAGCTTAGGACAGCCTGAAAAACTGTTTTTT. Translated: CASSLGQPEKLFF.

The J gene is TRBJ2-5, the V gene TRBV6-5, with TRBD2 matching over 8 bases. CDR1 MNHEY and CDR2 SVGAGI come from the germline V gene. CDR3 length equals 15 residues. V gave up 0 bases and J gave up 4 bases; unmatched junction bases: 4. The DNA for the CDR3 is TGTGCCAGCAGTTACTCAGCGGGAGAGGGAGAGACCCAGTACTTC. Its translation: CASSYSAGEGETQYF.

The chain recombines TRBV3-1 (or the pseudogene TRBV3-2) with TRBJ2-7; TRBD2 matches at 8 bases. The CDR3 is 16 residues long. V dropped 3 bases and J dropped 1; count of bases not matched to a gene: 8. Germline values: CDR1 LGHDT, CDR2 YNNKEL (reference sequence). The DNA of the CDR3 is TGTGCCAGCAGCCATGCCCTAGCGGGTGGATCCTACGAGCAGTACTTC. Its protein is CASSHALAGGSYEQYF.

The chain carries TRBV19 and TRBJ1-2; the D gene is possibly TRBD1 (5 bases). The germline V and J ends were trimmed by 3 bases and 0 bases, with 14 bases remaining between them. The CDR3 covers 16 residues. The V gene's germline CDR1 is LNHDA and CDR2 SQIVND (reference sequence). The CDR3 here is CASSMRGAGANYGYTF. The CDR3 region has the DNA TGTGCCAGTAGTATGCGTGGGGCGGGGGCTAACTATGGCTACACCTTC.

The rearrangement uses TRBV7-9 and TRBJ1-2; tentative D call: TRBD1 (6 bases). V lost 0 bases and J 3 bases, leaving 14 bases between the germline ends. The CDR3 has 16 amino acids. Germline V gives CDR1 SEHNR, CDR2 FQNEAQ (reference sequence). The CDR3 region is CASSLATGNRDYGYTF. CDR3 nucleotides: TGTGCCAGCAGCTTAGCTACAGGGAACCGAGACTATGGCTACACCTTC.

V gene TRBV20-1 combines with J gene TRBJ2-3, with D uncertain. Trimming took off 3 bases at V and 3 bases at J, with 7 bases between the two ends. Germline V gene data show CDR1 as DFQATT and CDR2 as SNEGSKA (reference sequence). The CDR3 totals 12 residues. This CDR3 reads CSASGTTDTQYF. The CDR3 nucleotides are TGCAGTGCTAGTGGCACAACAGATACGCAGTATTTT.

This sequence joins TRBV29-1 and TRBJ2-7, with a possible D match to TRBD2 (6 bases). CDR3 length: 14 residues. The germline V and J ends were trimmed by 6 bases and 2 bases, with 17 bases remaining between them. In germline, CDR1 is SQVTM, CDR2 ANQGSEA. Here the CDR3 DNA reads TGCAGCGTCCGAGGAGGGCGGAGGCCCTACGAGCAGTACTTC. Its translation is CSVRGGRRPYEQYF.